This T cell receptor (beta chain) was sequenced in a study of cytomegalovirus exposure and HLA in healthy donors. As for the study in general: In a previous analysis, 110 million or so unique TCR beta sequences were found from 150 million to 200 million T cells. General study points: Three chains linked to CMV were shown in vitro to be specific for CMV antigens. Reportedly, a later analysis found an Asian-associated ancestry cluster had fewer N-insertions than the approximately 670-donor mean.

Points on this clone: Its target is not known.

V lost 5 bases to trimming and J lost 0 bases, with 9 bases between them. Germline V gene lookup returns CDR1 MNHEY and CDR2 SVGAGI. The length of the CDR3 is 14 residues. In the PCR, 60 Vbeta and 13 Jbeta primers were used. Method: immunoSEQ multiplex PCR; TCRdb's copy keeps in-frame clones and lacks some. The sample comprises approximately 100,000 clones, about 80% of which are singletons, and roughly 3% rests with the top ten. Material for sequencing was PBMCs. The receptor comes from a female donor in good health and CMV-seronegative. The rearrangement uses TRBV6-5 and TRBJ2-3; D call uncertain. CDR3 protein: CASSPQASTDTQYF. CDR3 bases: TGTGCCAGCAGTCCCCAGGCTAGCACAGATACGCAGTATTTT.